This TCR beta chain was obtained from a study of HIV-infected patients and healthy controls. The CDR3 spans 12 residues. The ends were cut back, 1 base at V and 5 bases at J, with 5 bases in the middle. TCRdb re-derived calls from the 5' RACE reads in MiXCR, one entry per CDR3 protein. The sample lists around 64,000 distinct CDR3 sequences, roughly a sixth occurring once. The sample comprised CD4+ T cells from blood. This clonotype was obtained from a human donor in good health. This chain uses TRBV12-3 or TRBV12-4 with TRBJ1-2; D is uncertain. The CDR3 DNA sequence: TGTGCCAGCAGTTTAGAAGGGTATGGCTACACCTTC. The encoded protein is CASSLEGYGYTF.